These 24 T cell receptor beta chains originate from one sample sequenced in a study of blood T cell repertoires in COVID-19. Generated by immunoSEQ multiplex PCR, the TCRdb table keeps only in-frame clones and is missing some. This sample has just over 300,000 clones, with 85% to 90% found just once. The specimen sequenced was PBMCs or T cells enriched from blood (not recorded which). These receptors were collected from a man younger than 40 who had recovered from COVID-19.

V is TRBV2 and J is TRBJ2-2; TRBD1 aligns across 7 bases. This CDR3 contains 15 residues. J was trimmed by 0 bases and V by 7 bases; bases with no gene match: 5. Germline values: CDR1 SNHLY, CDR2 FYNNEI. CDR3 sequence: CASISGTANTGELFF. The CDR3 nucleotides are TGTGCCAGCATTTCCGGGACAGCGAACACCGGGGAGCTGTTTTTT.

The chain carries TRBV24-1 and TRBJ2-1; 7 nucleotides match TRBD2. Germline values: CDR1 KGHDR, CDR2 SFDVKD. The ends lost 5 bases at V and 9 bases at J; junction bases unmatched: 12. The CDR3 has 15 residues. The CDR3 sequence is CATSALGGSLGEQFF. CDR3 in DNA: TGTGCCACCAGTGCCCTGGGAGGGAGCTTGGGTGAGCAGTTCTTC.

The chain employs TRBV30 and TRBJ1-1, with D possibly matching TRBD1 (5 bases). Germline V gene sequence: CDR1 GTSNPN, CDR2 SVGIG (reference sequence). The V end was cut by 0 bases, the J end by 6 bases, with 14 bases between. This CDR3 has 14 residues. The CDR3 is CAWSVAGGVPEAFF. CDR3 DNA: TGTGCCTGGAGTGTGGCCGGGGGGGTGCCTGAAGCTTTCTTT.

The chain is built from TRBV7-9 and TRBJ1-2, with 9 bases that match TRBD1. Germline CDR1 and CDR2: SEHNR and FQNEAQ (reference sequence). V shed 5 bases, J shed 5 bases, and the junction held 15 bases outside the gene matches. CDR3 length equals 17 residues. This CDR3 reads CASSATTRGTGKYGYTF. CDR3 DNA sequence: TGTGCCAGCAGCGCTACAACCCGTGGGACAGGGAAATATGGCTACACCTTC.

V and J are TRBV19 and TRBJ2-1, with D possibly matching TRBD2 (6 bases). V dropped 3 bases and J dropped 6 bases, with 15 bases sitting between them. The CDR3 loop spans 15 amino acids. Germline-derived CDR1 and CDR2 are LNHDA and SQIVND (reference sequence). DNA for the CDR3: TGTGCCAGTAGTATCAGCGGGCCTAGCCTCAATGAGCAGTTCTTC. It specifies CASSISGPSLNEQFF.

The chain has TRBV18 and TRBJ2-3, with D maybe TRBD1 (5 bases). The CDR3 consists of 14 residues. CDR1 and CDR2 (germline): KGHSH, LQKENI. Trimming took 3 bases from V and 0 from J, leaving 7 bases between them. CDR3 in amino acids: CASSPTVSTDTQYF. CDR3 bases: TGTGCCAGCTCACCGACAGTTAGCACAGATACGCAGTATTTT.

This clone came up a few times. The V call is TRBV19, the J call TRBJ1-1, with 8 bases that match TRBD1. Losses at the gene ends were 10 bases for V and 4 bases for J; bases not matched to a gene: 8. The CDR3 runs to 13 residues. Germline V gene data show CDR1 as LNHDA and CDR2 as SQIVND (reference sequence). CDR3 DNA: TGTGCCATTACAGACAGGGGCATCACTGAAGCTTTCTTT. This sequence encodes CAITDRGITEAFF.

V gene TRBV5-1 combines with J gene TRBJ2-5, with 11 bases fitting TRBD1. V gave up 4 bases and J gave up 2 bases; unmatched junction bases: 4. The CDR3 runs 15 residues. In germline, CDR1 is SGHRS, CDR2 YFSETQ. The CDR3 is CASSPRDRGQETQYF. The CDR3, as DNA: TGCGCCAGCAGCCCGCGGGACAGGGGGCAAGAGACCCAGTACTTC.

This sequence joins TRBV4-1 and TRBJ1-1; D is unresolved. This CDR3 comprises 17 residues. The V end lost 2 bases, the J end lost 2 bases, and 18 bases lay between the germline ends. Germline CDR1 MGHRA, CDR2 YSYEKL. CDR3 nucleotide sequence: TGCGCCAGCAGCCAATCTGGCCTGGCGGGAGAAAACACTGAAGCTTTCTTT. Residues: CASSQSGLAGENTEAFF.

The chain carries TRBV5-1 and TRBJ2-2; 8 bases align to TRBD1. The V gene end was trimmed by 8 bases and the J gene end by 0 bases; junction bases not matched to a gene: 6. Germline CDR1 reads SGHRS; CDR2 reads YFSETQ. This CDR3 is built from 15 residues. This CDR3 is CASNDRGANTGELFF. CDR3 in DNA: TGCGCCAGTAACGACAGGGGCGCGAACACCGGGGAGCTGTTTTTT.

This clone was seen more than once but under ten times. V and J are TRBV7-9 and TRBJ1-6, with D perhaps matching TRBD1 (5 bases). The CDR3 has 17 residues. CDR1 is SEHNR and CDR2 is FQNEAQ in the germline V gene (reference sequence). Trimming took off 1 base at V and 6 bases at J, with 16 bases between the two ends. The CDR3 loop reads CASSLVVQAAFNSPLHF. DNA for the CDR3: TGTGCCAGCAGCTTAGTCGTACAGGCTGCTTTTAATTCACCCCTCCACTTT.

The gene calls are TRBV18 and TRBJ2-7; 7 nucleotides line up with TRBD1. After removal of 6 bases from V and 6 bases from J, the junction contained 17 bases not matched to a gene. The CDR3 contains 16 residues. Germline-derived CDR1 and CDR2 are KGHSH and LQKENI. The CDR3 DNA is TGTGCCAGCTCTCGGGCCCCTTCGACAGGGTCTCGCGAGCAGTACTTC. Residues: CASSRAPSTGSREQYF.

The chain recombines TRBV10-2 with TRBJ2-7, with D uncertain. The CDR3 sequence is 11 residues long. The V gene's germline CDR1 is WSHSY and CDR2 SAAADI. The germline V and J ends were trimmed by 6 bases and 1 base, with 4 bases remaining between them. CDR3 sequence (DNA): TGCGCCAGCAGACTGTCCTACGAGCAGTACTTC. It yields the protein CASRLSYEQYF.

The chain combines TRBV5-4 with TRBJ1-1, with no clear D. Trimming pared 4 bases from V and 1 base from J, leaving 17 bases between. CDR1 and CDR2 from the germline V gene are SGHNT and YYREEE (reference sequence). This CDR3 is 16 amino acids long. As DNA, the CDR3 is TGTGCCAGCAGCCGCGGCGGGTGGGAGTCGAACACTGAAGCTTTCTTT. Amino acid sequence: CASSRGGWESNTEAFF.

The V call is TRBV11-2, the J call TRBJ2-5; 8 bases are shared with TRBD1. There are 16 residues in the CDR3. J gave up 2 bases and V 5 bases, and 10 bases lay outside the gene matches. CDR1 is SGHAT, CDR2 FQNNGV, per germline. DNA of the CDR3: TGTGCCAGCAGCAGATTCGACAGGGGCCGACAAGAGACCCAGTACTTC. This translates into CASSRFDRGRQETQYF.

The CDR3 is CASSHSDRWGGYTF. The CDR3 DNA reads TGTGCCAGCAGCCATTCGGACAGGTGGGGTGGCTACACCTTC. The J gene is TRBJ1-2, the V gene TRBV4-2, with 7 bases aligning to TRBD1. The V gene's germline CDR1 is LGHNA and CDR2 YNFKEQ. This CDR3 has 14 residues. Germline trimming cut 3 bases from V and 7 bases from J; bases unmatched to any gene: 8.

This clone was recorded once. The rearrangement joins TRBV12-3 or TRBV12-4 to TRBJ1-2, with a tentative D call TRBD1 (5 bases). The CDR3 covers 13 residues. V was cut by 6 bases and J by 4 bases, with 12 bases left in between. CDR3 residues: CASRGTGGYGYTF. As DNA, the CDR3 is TGTGCCAGCAGGGGCACCGGGGGCTATGGCTACACCTTC.

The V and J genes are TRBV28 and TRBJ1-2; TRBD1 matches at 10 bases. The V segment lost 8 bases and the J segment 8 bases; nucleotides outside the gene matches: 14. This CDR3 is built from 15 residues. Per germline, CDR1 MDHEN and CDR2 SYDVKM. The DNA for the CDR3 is TGTGCCAGCGGTGGGGACAGGGGACCCAGCTGGGGCTACACCTTC. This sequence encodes CASGGDRGPSWGYTF.

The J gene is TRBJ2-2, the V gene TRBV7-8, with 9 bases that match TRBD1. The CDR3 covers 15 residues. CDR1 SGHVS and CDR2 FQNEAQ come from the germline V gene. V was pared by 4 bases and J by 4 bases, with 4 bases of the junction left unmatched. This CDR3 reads CASSWDRAATGELFF. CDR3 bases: TGTGCCAGCAGCTGGGACAGGGCGGCCACCGGGGAGCTGTTTTTT.

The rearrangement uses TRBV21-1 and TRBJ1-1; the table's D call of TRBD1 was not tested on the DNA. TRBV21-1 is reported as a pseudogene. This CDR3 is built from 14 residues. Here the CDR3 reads CASSKGSENTEAFF. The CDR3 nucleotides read TGTGCCAGCAGCAAAGGCTCAGAGAACACTGAAGCTTTCTTT.

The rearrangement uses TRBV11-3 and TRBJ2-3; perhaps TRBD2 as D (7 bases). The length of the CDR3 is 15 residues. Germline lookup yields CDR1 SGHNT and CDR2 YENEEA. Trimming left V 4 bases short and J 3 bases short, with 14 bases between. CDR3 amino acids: CASSSGGLGTDTQYF. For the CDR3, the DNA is TGTGCCAGCAGCTCCGGGGGGCTAGGGACAGATACGCAGTATTTT.

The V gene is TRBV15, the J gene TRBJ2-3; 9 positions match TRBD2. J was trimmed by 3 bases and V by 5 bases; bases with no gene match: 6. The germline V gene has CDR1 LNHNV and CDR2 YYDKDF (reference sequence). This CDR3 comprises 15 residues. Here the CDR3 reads CATSGSAGGTDTQYF. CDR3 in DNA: TGTGCCACCAGCGGCTCAGCGGGGGGAACAGATACGCAGTATTTT.

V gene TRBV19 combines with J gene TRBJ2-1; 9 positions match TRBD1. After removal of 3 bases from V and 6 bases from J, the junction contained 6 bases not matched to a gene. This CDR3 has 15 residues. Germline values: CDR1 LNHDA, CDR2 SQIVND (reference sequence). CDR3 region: CASSMGTGRGNEQFF. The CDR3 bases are TGTGCCAGTAGTATGGGGACAGGGCGGGGCAATGAGCAGTTCTTC.

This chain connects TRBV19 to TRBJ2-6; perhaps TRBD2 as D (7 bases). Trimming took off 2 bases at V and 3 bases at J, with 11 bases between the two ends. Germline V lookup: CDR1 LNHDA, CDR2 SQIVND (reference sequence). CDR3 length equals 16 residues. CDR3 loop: CASSIRGGSGANVLTF. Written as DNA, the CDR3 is TGTGCCAGTAGTATAAGGGGGGGCAGTGGGGCCAACGTCCTGACTTTC.